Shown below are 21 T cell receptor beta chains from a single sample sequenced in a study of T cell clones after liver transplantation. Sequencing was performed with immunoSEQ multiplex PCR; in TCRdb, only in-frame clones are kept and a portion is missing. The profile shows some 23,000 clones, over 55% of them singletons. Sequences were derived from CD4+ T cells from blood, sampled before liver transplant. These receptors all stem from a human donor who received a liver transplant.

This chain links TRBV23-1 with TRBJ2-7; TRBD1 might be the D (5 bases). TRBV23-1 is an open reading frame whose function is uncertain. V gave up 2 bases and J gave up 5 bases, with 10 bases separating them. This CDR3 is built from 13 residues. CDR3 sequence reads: CASSQIRVHEQYV. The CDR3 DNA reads TGCGCCAGCAGTCAAATCAGGGTCCACGAGCAGTACGTC.

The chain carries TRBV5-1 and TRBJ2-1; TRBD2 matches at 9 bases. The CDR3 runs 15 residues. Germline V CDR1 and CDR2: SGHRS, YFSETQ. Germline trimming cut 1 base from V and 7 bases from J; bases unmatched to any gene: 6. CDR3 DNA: TGCGCCAGCAGCTTGTTAGCGGGGGCCGAGAATGAGCAGTTCTTC. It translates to CASSLLAGAENEQFF.

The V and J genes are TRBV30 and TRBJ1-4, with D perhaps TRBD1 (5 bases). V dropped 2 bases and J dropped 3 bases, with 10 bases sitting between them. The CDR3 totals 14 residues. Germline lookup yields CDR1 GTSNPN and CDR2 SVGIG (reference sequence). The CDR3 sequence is CAWSLTGANEKLFF. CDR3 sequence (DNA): TGTGCCTGGAGTTTGACGGGGGCTAATGAAAAACTGTTTTTT.

CDR3 bases: TGTGCCACCAGCAGTCCCCGTGGGACAGGGAGGGACACTGAAGCTTTCTTT. It encodes CATSSPRGTGRDTEAFF. The rearrangement uses TRBV15 and TRBJ1-1; 9 positions agree with TRBD1. Germline V gives CDR1 LNHNV, CDR2 YYDKDF (reference sequence). This CDR3 spans 17 amino acids. The junction had 11 bases not matched to a gene; V was cut back by 3 bases and J by 3 bases. Drawing the rest from reference TRBV15 and TRBJ1-1, the complete variable domain is DAMVIQNPRYQVTQFGKPVTLSCSQTLNHNVMYWYQQKSSQAPKLLFHYYDKDFNNEADTPDNFQSRRPNTSFCFLDIRSPGLGDTAMYLCATSSPRGTGRDTEAFFGQGTRLTVV.

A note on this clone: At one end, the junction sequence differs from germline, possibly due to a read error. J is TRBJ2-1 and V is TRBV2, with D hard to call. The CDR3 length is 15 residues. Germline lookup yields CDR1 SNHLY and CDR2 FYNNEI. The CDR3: CASSEQTTSHNEQFF. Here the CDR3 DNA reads TGTGCCAGCAGTGAACAGACCACCTCCCACAATGAGCAGTTCTTC.

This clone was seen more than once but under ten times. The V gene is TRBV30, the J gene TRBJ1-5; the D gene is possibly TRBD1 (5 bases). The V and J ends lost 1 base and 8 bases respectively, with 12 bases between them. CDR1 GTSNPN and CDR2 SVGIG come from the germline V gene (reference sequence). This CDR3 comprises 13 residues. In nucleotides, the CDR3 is TGTGCCTGGAGTGAACAGGTTGGTAAGCCCCAGCATTTT. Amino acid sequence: CAWSEQVGKPQHF.

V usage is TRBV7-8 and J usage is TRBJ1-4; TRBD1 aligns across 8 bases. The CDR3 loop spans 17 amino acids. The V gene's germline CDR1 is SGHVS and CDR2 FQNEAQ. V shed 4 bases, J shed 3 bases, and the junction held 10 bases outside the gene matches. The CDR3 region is CASSSGQGGGSNEKLFF. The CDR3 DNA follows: TGTGCCAGCAGCTCTGGACAGGGTGGGGGATCTAATGAAAAACTGTTTTTT.

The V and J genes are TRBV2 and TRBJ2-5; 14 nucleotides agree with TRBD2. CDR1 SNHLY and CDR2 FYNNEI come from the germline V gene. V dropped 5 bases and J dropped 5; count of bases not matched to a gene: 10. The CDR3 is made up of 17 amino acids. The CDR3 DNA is TGTGCCAGCAGTCCTCATAGACTAGCGGGGGGGCCCGAGACCCAGTACTTC. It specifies CASSPHRLAGGPETQYF.

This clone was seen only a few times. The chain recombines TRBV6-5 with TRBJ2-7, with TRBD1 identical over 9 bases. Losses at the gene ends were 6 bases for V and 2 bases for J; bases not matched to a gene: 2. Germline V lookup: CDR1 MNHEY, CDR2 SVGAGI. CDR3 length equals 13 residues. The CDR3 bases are TGTGCCAGCAGCCGGGACAGGGCCTACGAGCAGTACTTC. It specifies CASSRDRAYEQYF.

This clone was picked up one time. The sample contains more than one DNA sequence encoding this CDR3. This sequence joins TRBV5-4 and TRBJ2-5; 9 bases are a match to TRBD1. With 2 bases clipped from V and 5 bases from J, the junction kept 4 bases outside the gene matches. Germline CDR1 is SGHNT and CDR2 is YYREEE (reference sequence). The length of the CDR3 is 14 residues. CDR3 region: CASSLQGAVETQYF. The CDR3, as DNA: TGTGCCAGCAGCTTACAGGGGGCGGTTGAGACCCAGTACTTC.

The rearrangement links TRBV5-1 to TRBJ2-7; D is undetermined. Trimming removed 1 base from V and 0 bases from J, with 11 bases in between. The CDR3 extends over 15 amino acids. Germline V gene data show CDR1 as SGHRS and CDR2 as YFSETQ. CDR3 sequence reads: CASSLRQRSSYEQYF. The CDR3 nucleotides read TGCGCCAGCAGCTTGCGGCAGAGGAGCTCCTACGAGCAGTACTTC.

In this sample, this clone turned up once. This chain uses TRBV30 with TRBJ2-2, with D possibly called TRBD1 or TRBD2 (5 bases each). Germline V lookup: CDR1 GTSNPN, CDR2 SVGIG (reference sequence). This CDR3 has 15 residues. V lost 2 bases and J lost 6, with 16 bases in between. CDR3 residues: CAWSRDRSSAGELFF. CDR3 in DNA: TGTGCCTGGAGTCGGGACCGGAGCTCCGCCGGGGAGCTGTTTTTT. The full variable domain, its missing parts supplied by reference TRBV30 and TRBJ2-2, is SQTIHQWPATLVQPVGSPLSLECTVEGTSNPNLYWYRQAAGRGLQLLFYSVGIGQISSEVPQNLSASRPQDRQFILSSKKLLLSDSGFYLCAWSRDRSSAGELFFGEGSRLTVL.

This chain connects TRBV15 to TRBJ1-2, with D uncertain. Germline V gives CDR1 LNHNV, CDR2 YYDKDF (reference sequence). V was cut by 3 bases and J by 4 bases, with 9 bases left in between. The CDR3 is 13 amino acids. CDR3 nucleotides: TGTGCCACCAGCAGTGGCAATGCCTATGGCTACACCTTC. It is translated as CATSSGNAYGYTF.

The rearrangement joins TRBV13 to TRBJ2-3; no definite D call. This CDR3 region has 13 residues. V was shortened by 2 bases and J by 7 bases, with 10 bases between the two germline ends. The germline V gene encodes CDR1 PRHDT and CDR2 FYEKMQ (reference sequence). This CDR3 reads CASSLWPANTQYF. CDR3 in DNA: TGTGCCAGCAGCTTATGGCCAGCGAATACGCAGTATTTT.

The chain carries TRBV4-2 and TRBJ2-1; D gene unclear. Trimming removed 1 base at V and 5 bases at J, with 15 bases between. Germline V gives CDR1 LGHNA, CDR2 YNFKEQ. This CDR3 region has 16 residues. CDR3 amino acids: CASSQVGVGSNNEQFF. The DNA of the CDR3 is TGTGCCAGCAGCCAAGTAGGTGTCGGCTCTAACAATGAGCAGTTCTTC.

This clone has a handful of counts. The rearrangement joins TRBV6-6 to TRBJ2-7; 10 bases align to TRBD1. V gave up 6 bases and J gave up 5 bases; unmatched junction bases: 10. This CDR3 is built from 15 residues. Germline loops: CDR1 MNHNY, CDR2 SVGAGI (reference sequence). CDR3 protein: CASRNSRQGANEQYF. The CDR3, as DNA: TGTGCCAGCAGAAACTCTCGACAGGGGGCAAACGAGCAGTACTTC.

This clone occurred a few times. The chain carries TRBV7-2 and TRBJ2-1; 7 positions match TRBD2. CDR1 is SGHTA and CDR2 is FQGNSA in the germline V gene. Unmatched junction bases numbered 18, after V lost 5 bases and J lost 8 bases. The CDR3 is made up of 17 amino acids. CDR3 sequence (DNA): TGTGCCAGCAGCCTCACGGGAAGCGGGACCGCAATGTATGAGCAGTTCTTC. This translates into CASSLTGSGTAMYEQFF.

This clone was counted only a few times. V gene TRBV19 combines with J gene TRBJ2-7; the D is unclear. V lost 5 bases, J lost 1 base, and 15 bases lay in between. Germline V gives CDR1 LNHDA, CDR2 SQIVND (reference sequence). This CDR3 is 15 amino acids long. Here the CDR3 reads CASSQSAMESYEQYF. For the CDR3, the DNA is TGTGCCAGTAGTCAGTCAGCCATGGAATCCTACGAGCAGTACTTC.

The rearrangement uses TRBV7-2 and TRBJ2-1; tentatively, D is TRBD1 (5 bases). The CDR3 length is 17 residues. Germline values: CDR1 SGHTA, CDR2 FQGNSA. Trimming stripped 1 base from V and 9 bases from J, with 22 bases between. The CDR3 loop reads CASSLVGASTYVVEQFF. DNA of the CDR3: TGTGCCAGCAGCTTAGTTGGGGCTAGTACGTACGTGGTTGAGCAGTTCTTC.

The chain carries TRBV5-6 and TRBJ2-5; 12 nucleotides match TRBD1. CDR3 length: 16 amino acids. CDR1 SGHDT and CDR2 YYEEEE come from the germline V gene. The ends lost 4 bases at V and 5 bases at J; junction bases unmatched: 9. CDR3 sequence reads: CASSIPGTGGLETQYF. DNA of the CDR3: TGTGCCAGCAGCATCCCCGGGACAGGGGGCTTGGAGACCCAGTACTTC.

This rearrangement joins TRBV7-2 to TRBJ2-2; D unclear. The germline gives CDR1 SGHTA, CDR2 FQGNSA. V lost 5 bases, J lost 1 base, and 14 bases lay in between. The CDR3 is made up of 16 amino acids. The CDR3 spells CASSLNQLGNTGELFF. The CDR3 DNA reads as TGTGCCAGCAGCCTAAACCAATTAGGGAACACCGGGGAGCTGTTTTTT.